This T cell receptor (beta chain) derives from a study of T cell responses to AZD1222 COVID-19 vaccine. Assay: immunoSEQ multiplex PCR; the TCRdb copy retains only in-frame clones and omits some. Among 120,000 or so clones listed, approximately 80% were seen once. The analysis combined second doses at about 4 or about 12 weeks. Findings and limits, study-wide: Donors were largely white British and mainly female; clonal diversity was possibly underestimated. Following two doses of AZD1222, Spike-specific TCR breadth and depth rose. Repertoire sampling occurred only after the peak T cell response.

A note on this clone: What it binds is unknown.

Germline CDR1 SGHDT, CDR2 YYEEEE. The CDR3 is made up of 14 amino acids. Trimming removed 4 bases from V and 6 bases from J, with 11 bases in between. Sequences were derived from peripheral blood, sampled 28 days after the second AZD1222 dose. The V and J genes are TRBV5-6 and TRBJ1-6; D is undetermined. The TCR originated in an adult who received the AZD1222 COVID-19 vaccine. CDR3 nucleotide sequence: TGTGCCAGCAGCCGGGCCGGGATTAATTCACCCCTCCACTTT. It codes for CASSRAGINSPLHF.